The 23 T cell receptor beta chains in this list originate from one sample, sequenced in a study of cytomegalovirus exposure and HLA in healthy donors. The PCR contained 60 Vbeta and 13 Jbeta primers. Using immunoSEQ multiplex PCR, the repertoire was profiled, and TCRdb retains in-frame clones only, with some absent. The table records approximately 54,000 clones, around 82% of them present only once. The sequenced sample was PBMCs. These receptors originate from a woman aged 18 to 35 in good health and CMV-seronegative.

This clone was seen a few times. The chain combines TRBV28 with TRBJ1-1; TRBD1 matches 7 bases. CDR1 MDHEN and CDR2 SYDVKM come from the germline V gene. CDR3 size: 14 residues. The J segment lost 0 bases and the V segment lost 5 bases, leaving 3 bases of the junction unmatched. This chain's CDR3 is CASSTTGLNTEAFF. The DNA of the CDR3 is TGTGCCAGCAGTACGACAGGGCTGAACACTGAAGCTTTCTTT.

The rearrangement joins TRBV14 to TRBJ1-2, with 8 bases identical to TRBD1. Unmatched junction bases numbered 2, after V lost 2 bases and J lost 3 bases. The CDR3 is 14 residues long. Germline V gene data show CDR1 as SGHDN and CDR2 as FVKESK. This CDR3 is CASSQTTGDYGYTF. Here the CDR3 DNA reads TGTGCCAGCAGCCAAACGACAGGGGACTATGGCTACACCTTC.

This chain uses TRBV10-3 with TRBJ2-5; 8 bases match TRBD1. With 6 bases clipped from V and 5 bases from J, the junction kept 8 bases outside the gene matches. Looked up from germline, CDR1 is ENHRY and CDR2 is SYGVKD. This CDR3 is 14 amino acids long. The CDR3 sequence is CAIRSTGGMETQYF. As DNA, the CDR3 is TGTGCCATCAGGTCTACAGGGGGGATGGAGACCCAGTACTTC.

This chain connects TRBV9 to TRBJ2-3, with D possibly matching TRBD1 (5 bases). This CDR3 region has 15 residues. The germline V and J ends were trimmed by 0 bases and 0 bases, with 8 bases remaining between them. CDR1 is SGDLS and CDR2 is YYNGEE in the germline V gene. CDR3 bases: TGTGCCAGCAGCGTAGGACAGCTCAGCACAGATACGCAGTATTTT. It codes for CASSVGQLSTDTQYF.

The chain combines TRBV10-1 with TRBJ2-3, with 8 bases that match TRBD2. The germline CDR1 and CDR2 sequences are WNHNN and SYGVQD (reference sequence). The CDR3 is 13 residues long. V gave up 4 bases and J gave up 5 bases; unmatched junction bases: 2. The CDR3 DNA follows: TGCGCCAGCAGTGCCAGCGGGGGAGATACGCAGTATTTT. As protein: CASSASGGDTQYF.

This clone was recorded only once. V and J are TRBV28 and TRBJ1-2; 9 nucleotides line up with TRBD1. The CDR3 sequence is 14 residues long. Germline trimming cut 6 bases from V and 8 bases from J; bases unmatched to any gene: 10. Germline V lookup: CDR1 MDHEN, CDR2 SYDVKM. CDR3 loop: CASRPTGTGSGYTF. The CDR3 bases are TGTGCCAGCAGACCTACCGGGACAGGGAGCGGCTACACCTTC.

This clone was observed a few times. V gene TRBV27 combines with J gene TRBJ2-2, with 13 bases aligning to TRBD2. Germline loops: CDR1 MNHEY, CDR2 SMNVEV (reference sequence). CDR3 size: 17 residues. Trimming cost V 6 bases and J 3 bases; bases outside gene matches: 7. The CDR3 is CASRDTGTSGDTGELFF. In DNA form, the CDR3 reads TGTGCCAGCAGGGACACCGGGACTAGCGGGGACACCGGGGAGCTGTTTTTT.

This clone is a singleton in its sample. The J gene is TRBJ2-3, the V gene TRBV21-1; the D call in the table, TRBD2, was not verified against the DNA. TRBV21-1 constitutes a pseudogene. There are 17 residues in the CDR3. CDR3 nucleotides: TGTGCCAGCAGCAACCGGAGGAGGGGTGGGGGAGGAGATACGCAGTATTTT. This gives the protein CASSNRRRGGGGDTQYF.

This clone was recorded only once. The chain has TRBV19 and TRBJ2-7; 7 bases match TRBD1. This CDR3 has 14 residues. The ends lost 5 bases at V and 4 bases at J; junction bases unmatched: 8. Per the germline V gene, CDR1 is LNHDA and CDR2 is SQIVND (reference sequence). For the CDR3, the DNA is TGTGCCAGTAGTCAGCGGACAGGATCGTACGAGCAGTACTTC. This gives the protein CASSQRTGSYEQYF.

This chain uses TRBV14 with TRBJ2-1; 11 bases line up with TRBD2. CDR1 and CDR2 (germline): SGHDN, FVKESK. V gave up 3 bases and J gave up 10 bases; unmatched junction bases: 11. There are 16 residues in the CDR3. The CDR3 protein is CASSQLGSSGRSEQFF. The CDR3 bases are TGTGCCAGCAGCCAGCTGGGGTCTAGCGGGAGGTCGGAGCAGTTCTTC.

This chain links TRBV11-2 with TRBJ1-6; D unresolved. Trimming left V 11 bases short and J 5 bases short, with 13 bases between. The CDR3 totals 13 residues. The germline CDR1 and CDR2 sequences are SGHAT and FQNNGV. The CDR3: CASSRVNNSPLHF. For the CDR3, the DNA is TGTGCCTCCTCGCGAGTAAATAATTCACCCCTCCACTTT.

The chain recombines TRBV5-1 with TRBJ2-7, with TRBD2 matching over 7 bases. This CDR3 has 14 amino acids. From germline, CDR1 is SGHRS and CDR2 YFSETQ. J was trimmed by 2 bases and V by 0 bases; bases with no gene match: 2. The CDR3 nucleotides are TGCGCCAGCAGCTTGGGTGCGGGGGCCTACGAGCAGTACTTC. Amino acid sequence: CASSLGAGAYEQYF.

The sample holds one count of this clone. The J gene is TRBJ1-5, the V gene TRBV7-2; D uncertain. The CDR3 length is 16 residues. V shed 5 bases and J shed 6 bases, with 20 bases lying between them. The germline V gene encodes CDR1 SGHTA and CDR2 FQGNSA. The CDR3, as DNA: TGTGCCAGCAGCCGAGAAGGGTCTCGGGCGGGTCAGCCCCAGCATTTT. This encodes CASSREGSRAGQPQHF.

The gene calls are TRBV28 and TRBJ1-1; possible D gene TRBD1, 5 bases. Germline V gene sequence: CDR1 MDHEN, CDR2 SYDVKM. V was shortened by 3 bases and J by 4 bases, with 12 bases between the two germline ends. CDR3 length equals 14 residues. The CDR3 DNA is TGTGCCAGCAGTTTTACAACAGGTGGCACTGAAGCTTTCTTT. Its protein product is CASSFTTGGTEAFF.

Only a few counts were recorded for this clone. The gene calls are TRBV28 and TRBJ2-7; 9 nucleotides match TRBD1. Trimming removed 10 bases from V and 0 bases from J; junction bases left unmatched: 13. CDR1 and CDR2 from the germline V gene are MDHEN and SYDVKM. The CDR3 runs 16 residues. The CDR3 sequence: CATFAPGTGSSYEQYF. The CDR3, as DNA: TGTGCCACCTTCGCTCCCGGGACAGGGAGCTCCTACGAGCAGTACTTC. The variable domain in full, with the rest retrieved from reference TRBV28 and TRBJ2-7, is DVKVTQSSRYLVKRTGEKVFLECVQDMDHENMFWYRQDPGLGLRLIYFSYDVKMKEKGDIPEGYSVSREKKERFSLILESASTNQTSMYLCATFAPGTGSSYEQYFGPGTRLTVT.

The chain is built from TRBV18 and TRBJ2-3; perhaps TRBD2 as D (6 bases). The CDR3 consists of 15 residues. Germline V gene lookup returns CDR1 KGHSH and CDR2 LQKENI. Trimming took 6 bases from V and 0 from J, leaving 13 bases between them. The CDR3: CASSPAGWSTDTQYF. DNA of the CDR3: TGTGCCAGCTCTCCCGCGGGATGGAGCACAGATACGCAGTATTTT.

The V and J genes are TRBV27 and TRBJ1-2, with a tentative D call TRBD1 (6 bases). From germline, CDR1 is MNHEY and CDR2 SMNVEV (reference sequence). CDR3 size: 16 residues. Trimming stripped 6 bases from V and 8 bases from J, with 25 bases between. The CDR3 protein is CASRVGSDSLIGGYTF. The CDR3 bases are TGTGCCAGCAGAGTAGGGTCGGACAGTTTAATAGGGGGCTACACCTTC.

This clone came up once. The chain combines TRBV29-1 with TRBJ2-7; D is uncertain. Germline loops: CDR1 SQVTM, CDR2 ANQGSEA. CDR3 length: 15 amino acids. Trimming took off 2 bases at V and 0 bases at J, with 14 bases between the two ends. The CDR3 DNA reads TGCAGCGTTGAATCTGGGTCAGGAACCTCCTACGAGCAGTACTTC. The encoded protein is CSVESGSGTSYEQYF.

The table lists this clone with a few counts. The chain is built from TRBV6-4 and TRBJ2-1; 8 nucleotides agree with TRBD2. Trimming removed 0 bases from V and 5 bases from J; junction bases left unmatched: 3. Looked up from germline, CDR1 is MRHNA and CDR2 is SNTAGT. This CDR3 contains 15 residues. CDR3 in DNA: TGTGCCAGCAGTGACTCGGTTAGCGGGAACAATGAGCAGTTCTTC. It is translated as CASSDSVSGNNEQFF.

This clone was detected once. The chain recombines TRBV30 with TRBJ1-5; no clear D gene. This CDR3 contains 13 residues. Germline CDR1 GTSNPN, CDR2 SVGIG (reference sequence). V was clipped by 3 bases and J by 9 bases, with 15 bases between them. CDR3: CAWSPGWARPQHF. CDR3 nucleotide sequence: TGTGCCTGGAGCCCGGGGTGGGCTCGGCCCCAGCATTTT.

The chain is built from TRBV5-1 and TRBJ2-2; perhaps TRBD2 as D (6 bases). This CDR3 has 14 amino acids. Germline V gives CDR1 SGHRS, CDR2 YFSETQ. V dropped 6 bases and J dropped 2 bases, with 11 bases sitting between them. The CDR3 here is CASMLAGNTGELFF. The CDR3 nucleotides are TGCGCCAGCATGCTCGCGGGAAACACCGGGGAGCTGTTTTTT.

The chain recombines TRBV4-1 with TRBJ2-7; 10 bases match TRBD2. V lost 2 bases and J lost 4; bases outside the gene matches: 5. The CDR3 length is 15 residues. CDR1 is MGHRA and CDR2 is YSYEKL in the germline V gene. Here the CDR3 reads CASSQTPGLAYEQYF. The CDR3 DNA is TGCGCCAGCAGCCAAACTCCGGGACTAGCGTACGAGCAGTACTTC.

The sample holds a few counts of this clone. This chain connects TRBV6-4 to TRBJ2-7; 10 bases line up with TRBD2. The J segment lost 4 bases and the V segment lost 6 bases, leaving 6 bases of the junction unmatched. The germline V gene encodes CDR1 MRHNA and CDR2 SNTAGT. The CDR3 spans 14 residues. The CDR3 DNA is TGTGCCAGCAGAAGGCTAGCGGGAGAGTACGAGCAGTACTTC. It encodes CASRRLAGEYEQYF.